The clone carrying this T cell receptor (beta chain) was counted between two and nine times. The data were taken from a study of blood T cell repertoires in COVID-19. In the original analysis: Reference gene primer amplification in the assay estimated nucleated cell counts. The method was immunoSEQ multiplex PCR; TCRdb's version includes in-frame clones alone and lacks a portion of them. D and trimming come from the DNA, and the V and J calls and clone size come from that table. The sample records fewer than 500,000 clones, roughly nine tenths being singletons. Participants were aged roughly 18 to 100 years from approximately 25 US areas. In germline, CDR1 is SGHAT, CDR2 FQNNGV. The CDR3 loop spans 14 amino acids. With 5 bases clipped from V and 9 bases from J, the junction kept 7 bases outside the gene matches.

This sequence joins TRBV11-2 and TRBJ1-6; TRBD1 matches at 7 bases. Input material: PBMCs or T cells enriched from blood (not recorded which). The TCR comes from a woman between 18 and 30 years old with acute COVID-19. The CDR3 nucleotides are TGTGCCAGCAGCCCCCAACAGGGGATTTCACCCCTCCACTTT. Protein sequence: CASSPQQGISPLHF.